What follows are 11 T cell receptor beta chains derived from one specimen sequenced in a study of PD-1 blockade in classical Hodgkin lymphoma. The time point denotes: cycle 4 day 1 (C4D1), after more than 5 weeks of nivolumab. Autologous stem cell transplantation was followed by relapse in every patient, and brentuximab vedotin exposure varied. Here immunoSEQ multiplex PCR was the method, and the copy in TCRdb shows in-frame clones only, minus some. Found here are about 90,000 clones, about nine tenths of them singletons; the top ten hold 2.5% to 3.5%. Sequencing used peripheral blood mononuclear cells (PBMCs), obtained before the fourth cycle of nivolumab. The receptors stem from a human donor with classical Hodgkin lymphoma.

This clone came up once. V gene TRBV7-2 combines with J gene TRBJ2-3, with TRBD1 as a possible D gene (5 bases). Per germline, CDR1 SGHTA and CDR2 FQGNSA. The V end lost 1 base, the J end lost 0 bases, and 14 bases lay between the germline ends. CDR3 length: 17 amino acids. Here the CDR3 reads CASSLVGAATSTDTQYF. CDR3 coding DNA: TGTGCCAGCAGCTTAGTAGGGGCAGCAACTAGCACAGATACGCAGTATTTT.

The chain combines TRBV11-2 with TRBJ1-1; TRBD1 might be the D (5 bases). Germline V CDR1 and CDR2: SGHAT, FQNNGV. This CDR3 region has 11 residues. V lost 1 base and J 8 bases, leaving 5 bases between the germline ends. CDR3 coding DNA: TGTGCCAGCAGCTTAGGACAGGAAGCTTTCTTT. Protein product: CASSLGQEAFF.

V is TRBV6-6 and J is TRBJ2-7; 8 bases fit TRBD2. With V trimmed by 10 bases and J by 3 bases, 5 bases remained unmatched. The CDR3 consists of 12 residues. Germline values: CDR1 MNHNY, CDR2 SVGAGI (reference sequence). CDR3 amino acids: CATGGRGYEQYF. DNA of the CDR3: TGTGCCACGGGGGGGAGAGGCTACGAGCAGTACTTC.

The rearrangement joins TRBV6-6 to TRBJ2-7, with 7 bases lining up with TRBD1. The CDR3 is 15 residues long. V shed 6 bases, J shed 0 bases, and the junction held 8 bases outside the gene matches. Looked up from germline, CDR1 is MNHNY and CDR2 is SVGAGI (reference sequence). This CDR3 is CASSRSGTVSYEQYF. Here the CDR3 DNA reads TGTGCCAGCAGCCGATCCGGGACAGTCTCCTACGAGCAGTACTTC.

This chain links TRBV2 with TRBJ1-4, with a weak D call TRBD1 (6 bases). Germline CDR1 and CDR2: SNHLY and FYNNEI. The V end was cut by 4 bases, the J end by 7 bases, with 10 bases between. CDR3 length: 13 residues. The CDR3 sequence: CASSVGGVEKLFF. For the CDR3, the DNA is TGTGCCAGCAGTGTGGGGGGCGTTGAAAAACTGTTTTTT. Using reference TRBV2 and TRBJ1-4 for the parts outside the CDR3, the full variable domain is EPEVTQTPSHQVTQMGQEVILRCVPISNHLYFYWYRQILGQKVEFLVSFYNNEISEKSEIFDDQFSVERPDGSNFTLKIRSTKLEDSAMYFCASSVGGVEKLFFGSGTQLSVL.

The chain combines TRBV6-1 with TRBJ1-2, with D possibly matching TRBD1 (5 bases). V lost 3 bases and J 5 bases, leaving 13 bases between the germline ends. This CDR3 contains 14 residues. Looked up from germline, CDR1 is MNHNS and CDR2 is SASEGT. The CDR3: CASSDRDGSYGYTF. The CDR3 bases are TGTGCCAGCAGTGACCGGGACGGATCTTATGGCTACACCTTC.

V is TRBV11-2 and J is TRBJ2-1; 15 bases are shared with TRBD2. Germline trimming cut 9 bases from V and 4 bases from J; bases unmatched to any gene: 7. The germline CDR1 and CDR2 sequences are SGHAT and FQNNGV. The CDR3 contains 16 residues. Here the CDR3 DNA reads TGTGCCAGTAGGACTAGCGGGGGGGTAAGGTACAATGAGCAGTTCTTC. Protein sequence: CASRTSGGVRYNEQFF.

CDR3 amino acids: CASEGGHSYEQYF. The DNA of the CDR3 is TGTGCCAGCGAGGGGGGACATAGCTACGAGCAGTACTTC. V is TRBV6-1 and J is TRBJ2-7; D is tentatively TRBD1 or TRBD2 (6 bases each). CDR3 length: 13 amino acids. The germline V gene encodes CDR1 MNHNS and CDR2 SASEGT. Deletions cut 8 bases from V and 3 bases from J, with 14 bases between.

The chain joins TRBV7-9 to TRBJ2-1; D may be TRBD1 (5 bases). This CDR3 is 14 amino acids long. CDR1 and CDR2 (germline): SEHNR, FQNEAQ (reference sequence). The V end lost 1 base, the J end lost 7 bases, and 11 bases lay between the germline ends. CDR3 loop: CASSLDQGMNEQFF. The DNA for the CDR3 is TGTGCCAGCAGCTTAGACCAGGGTATGAATGAGCAGTTCTTC.

V usage is TRBV6-5 and J usage is TRBJ2-7; the match to TRBD1 covers 7 bases. The CDR3 sequence is 13 residues long. In germline, CDR1 is MNHEY, CDR2 SVGAGI. Trimming removed 5 bases from V and 3 bases from J; junction bases left unmatched: 4. The CDR3 DNA is TGTGCCAGCAGTAAGGGGGCAGTCTACGAGCAGTACTTC. Its protein product is CASSKGAVYEQYF.

This clone appeared a few times. The chain couples TRBV7-9 to TRBJ1-1; D gene uncertain. The CDR3 extends over 14 amino acids. Germline assignment: CDR1 SEHNR and CDR2 FQNEAQ (reference sequence). V was cut by 0 bases and J by 0 bases, with 5 bases left in between. CDR3 loop: CASSLAGMNTEAFF. CDR3 sequence (DNA): TGTGCCAGCAGCTTAGCAGGGATGAACACTGAAGCTTTCTTT.